A single sample gave rise to the 12 T cell receptor beta chains below, sequenced in a study of identical twins. TCRdb re-analysed the 5' RACE reads in MiXCR, keeping a single row per CDR3 protein. The sample has approximately 670,000 distinct CDR3 sequences, 6% to 6.5% seen once. Sequencing was carried out using naive T cells sorted from blood. These receptors were obtained from a man younger than 35 in good health.

This clonotype was recorded at least ten times. The chain employs TRBV5-6 and TRBJ2-1; 7 bases line up with TRBD2. V trimming: 2 bases; J trimming: 0 bases; junction bases outside the gene matches: 8. The CDR3 sequence is 17 residues long. CDR1 and CDR2 from the germline V gene are SGHDT and YYEEEE. DNA of the CDR3: TGTGCCAGCAGCTTTGGCGCCAAGCGGGACTCCTACAATGAGCAGTTCTTC. Residues: CASSFGAKRDSYNEQFF. Full variable domain (missing parts from reference TRBV5-6 and TRBJ2-1): DAGVTQSPTHLIKTRGQQVTLRCSPKSGHDTVSWYQQALGQGPQFIFQYYEEEERQRGNFPDRFSGHQFPNYSSELNVNALLLGDSALYLCASSFGAKRDSYNEQFFGPGTRLTVL.

This clonotype appeared many times. V usage is TRBV20-1 and J usage is TRBJ2-3; the match to TRBD2 covers 11 bases. V lost 0 bases to trimming and J lost 4 bases; unmatched junction nucleotides: 3. CDR1 is DFQATT and CDR2 is SNEGSKA in the germline V gene (reference sequence). This CDR3 is built from 15 residues. The CDR3 here is CSARELAGGSDTQYF. The CDR3 DNA sequence: TGCAGTGCTAGAGAGCTAGCGGGAGGCTCAGATACGCAGTATTTT.

This clonotype was counted a few times. The J gene is TRBJ2-3, the V gene TRBV30, with D perhaps matching TRBD1 (5 bases). This CDR3 is 14 amino acids long. Trimming removed 0 bases from V and 5 bases from J, with 12 bases in between. Germline-derived CDR1 and CDR2 are GTSNPN and SVGIG (reference sequence). This CDR3 is CAWSVLSQGDTQYF. The CDR3 nucleotides read TGTGCCTGGAGTGTACTTAGTCAGGGAGATACGCAGTATTTT.

In its sample, this clonotype was seen a few times. CDR3 in DNA: TGTGCCAGCAGTGCACTAGCGGGAGAAGAGACCCAGTACTTC. Translated: CASSALAGEETQYF. The J gene is TRBJ2-5, the V gene TRBV12-3 or TRBV12-4; 11 bases line up with TRBD2. This CDR3 is built from 14 residues. The junction had 2 bases not matched to a gene; V was cut back by 5 bases and J by 3 bases.

This clonotype was recorded at least ten times. The chain joins TRBV12-3 or TRBV12-4 to TRBJ2-3, with TRBD1 identical over 8 bases. The CDR3 spans 17 residues. The junction had 12 bases not matched to a gene; V was cut back by 4 bases and J by 3 bases. CDR3 sequence: CASSYHAGGESTDTQYF. The DNA for the CDR3 is TGTGCCAGCAGTTATCACGCAGGGGGCGAATCGACAGATACGCAGTATTTT.

At least ten counts were recorded for this clonotype. The rearrangement joins TRBV12-3 or TRBV12-4 to TRBJ2-3; D could derive from TRBD1 or TRBD2 (6 bases each). The V end lost 6 bases, the J end lost 3 bases, and 13 bases lay between the germline ends. CDR3 length equals 14 residues. The CDR3 loop reads CASRVLGGTDTQYF. CDR3 sequence (DNA): TGTGCCAGCAGGGTACTAGGGGGGACAGATACGCAGTATTTT.

This clonotype was detected a few times. In DNA form, the CDR3 reads TGCGCCAGCAGCCAAGATACAGGGGTTGGGTCACCCCTCCACTTT. Translation gives CASSQDTGVGSPLHF. This chain connects TRBV4-3 to TRBJ1-6; 7 nucleotides line up with TRBD1. CDR1 is LGHNA and CDR2 is YSLEER in the germline V gene. Trimming at V came to 0 bases and at J to 10 bases, leaving 6 bases not matched to a gene. The CDR3 consists of 15 residues.

This clonotype was counted at least ten times. V gene TRBV10-3 combines with J gene TRBJ2-7; TRBD1 matches 9 bases. The V and J ends lost 7 bases and 1 base, in that order; junction bases with no gene match: 5. The CDR3 has 14 residues. Germline V gives CDR1 ENHRY, CDR2 SYGVKD. The CDR3 region is CAIKLTGGSYEQYF. The CDR3 nucleotides read TGTGCCATCAAATTGACAGGGGGGTCCTACGAGCAGTACTTC.

The chain employs TRBV7-8 and TRBJ2-2, with D uncertain. The germline V gene encodes CDR1 SGHVS and CDR2 FQNEAQ. The CDR3 has 17 amino acids. V was trimmed by 5 bases and J by 5 bases, leaving 21 bases between them. CDR3 residues: CASSVPSDRAQTGELFF. The CDR3 DNA follows: TGTGCCAGCAGCGTCCCATCCGATAGGGCACAAACCGGGGAGCTGTTTTTT.

This chain uses TRBV9 with TRBJ2-1; the D is unclear. V gave up 0 bases and J gave up 7 bases, with 8 bases separating them. The CDR3 has 13 amino acids. From germline, CDR1 is SGDLS and CDR2 YYNGEE. CDR3 protein: CASSVVFGNEQFF. The CDR3 DNA reads as TGTGCCAGCAGCGTAGTTTTTGGGAATGAGCAGTTCTTC.

J is TRBJ2-1 and V is TRBV5-1; TRBD2 might be the D (6 bases). V was shortened by 3 bases and J by 8 bases, with 12 bases between the two germline ends. CDR1 is SGHRS, CDR2 YFSETQ, per germline. This CDR3 is 13 amino acids long. The CDR3 DNA reads as TGCGCCAGCAGCTCGGGAGAGAGGGATGAGCAGTTCTTC. Its protein product is CASSSGERDEQFF.

This clonotype has at least ten counts. The V and J genes are TRBV7-2 and TRBJ1-2; D unresolved. The V gene's germline CDR1 is SGHTA and CDR2 FQGNSA. V was shortened by 1 base and J by 8 bases, with 23 bases between the two germline ends. This CDR3 is 17 amino acids long. CDR3 loop: CASSLGQATTNIGGYTF. CDR3 nucleotides: TGTGCCAGCAGCTTAGGCCAGGCAACCACGAATATCGGCGGCTACACCTTC.